This T cell receptor (beta chain) is from a study of T cells in Graves' hyperthyroidism and ophthalmopathy. About the research overall: Peripheral blood was acquired at first diagnosis, ahead of any therapy whatsoever.

This clonotype was observed many times. Patients were excluded because of uncontrolled infection, other autoimmune disease, pregnancy or lactation. The study based diagnoses on clinical symptoms, serum thyroxine and TRAb, thyroid ultrasound and orbital computed tomography. It was RNA transcripts that yielded the amplified TCR beta CDR3 regions. Primed by the HTBI set, a first-round RT-PCR was run on the TCR CDR3. One entry per CDR3 protein results from TCRdb running MiXCR on the multiplex PCR reads. The table lists 350,000 to 400,000 distinct CDR3 sequences, approximately 17% of them singletons. Germline CDR1 reads DFQATT; CDR2 reads SNEGSKA (reference sequence). The CDR3 is 18 residues long. Trimming pared 0 bases from V and 4 bases from J, leaving 24 bases between.

This sequence joins TRBV20-1 and TRBJ1-2; D gene unclear. This receptor was obtained from a man aged 18 to 30 with Graves' ophthalmopathy. The sample consisted of blood. This CDR3 reads CSARDTGGSHYLGYGYTF. The CDR3 DNA reads as TGCAGTGCTAGAGATACCGGCGGCAGCCACTATTTGGGCTATGGCTACACCTTC.